This T cell receptor beta chain stems from a study of cytomegalovirus exposure and HLA in healthy donors. Study summary: The 120 validation repertoires and the approximately 690 first-cohort repertoires shared a platform, a later analysis reported. Study results and caveats: The investigators catalogued 180 or so TCR beta chains as cytomegalovirus-associated. Reported performance of the classifier showed diagnosis of cytomegalovirus status with high specificity and sensitivity.

Assay used: immunoSEQ multiplex PCR; TCRdb lists only in-frame clones, some missing. The sample has more than 90,000 clones; roughly 92% are singletons. With respect to this clone: Its cognate antigen is unknown.

Germline trimming cut 2 bases from V and 4 bases from J; bases unmatched to any gene: 9. The germline CDR1 and CDR2 sequences are GTSNPN and SVGIG (reference sequence). This CDR3 is built from 17 residues. The chain couples TRBV30 to TRBJ2-5; 14 positions match TRBD2. The origin of this receptor is a woman between 25 and 40 years old in good health and CMV-seropositive. Sequencing used PBMCs. This chain's CDR3 is CAWSNGLAGGVRETQYF. CDR3 bases: TGTGCCTGGAGTAACGGACTAGCGGGAGGAGTACGAGAGACCCAGTACTTC.